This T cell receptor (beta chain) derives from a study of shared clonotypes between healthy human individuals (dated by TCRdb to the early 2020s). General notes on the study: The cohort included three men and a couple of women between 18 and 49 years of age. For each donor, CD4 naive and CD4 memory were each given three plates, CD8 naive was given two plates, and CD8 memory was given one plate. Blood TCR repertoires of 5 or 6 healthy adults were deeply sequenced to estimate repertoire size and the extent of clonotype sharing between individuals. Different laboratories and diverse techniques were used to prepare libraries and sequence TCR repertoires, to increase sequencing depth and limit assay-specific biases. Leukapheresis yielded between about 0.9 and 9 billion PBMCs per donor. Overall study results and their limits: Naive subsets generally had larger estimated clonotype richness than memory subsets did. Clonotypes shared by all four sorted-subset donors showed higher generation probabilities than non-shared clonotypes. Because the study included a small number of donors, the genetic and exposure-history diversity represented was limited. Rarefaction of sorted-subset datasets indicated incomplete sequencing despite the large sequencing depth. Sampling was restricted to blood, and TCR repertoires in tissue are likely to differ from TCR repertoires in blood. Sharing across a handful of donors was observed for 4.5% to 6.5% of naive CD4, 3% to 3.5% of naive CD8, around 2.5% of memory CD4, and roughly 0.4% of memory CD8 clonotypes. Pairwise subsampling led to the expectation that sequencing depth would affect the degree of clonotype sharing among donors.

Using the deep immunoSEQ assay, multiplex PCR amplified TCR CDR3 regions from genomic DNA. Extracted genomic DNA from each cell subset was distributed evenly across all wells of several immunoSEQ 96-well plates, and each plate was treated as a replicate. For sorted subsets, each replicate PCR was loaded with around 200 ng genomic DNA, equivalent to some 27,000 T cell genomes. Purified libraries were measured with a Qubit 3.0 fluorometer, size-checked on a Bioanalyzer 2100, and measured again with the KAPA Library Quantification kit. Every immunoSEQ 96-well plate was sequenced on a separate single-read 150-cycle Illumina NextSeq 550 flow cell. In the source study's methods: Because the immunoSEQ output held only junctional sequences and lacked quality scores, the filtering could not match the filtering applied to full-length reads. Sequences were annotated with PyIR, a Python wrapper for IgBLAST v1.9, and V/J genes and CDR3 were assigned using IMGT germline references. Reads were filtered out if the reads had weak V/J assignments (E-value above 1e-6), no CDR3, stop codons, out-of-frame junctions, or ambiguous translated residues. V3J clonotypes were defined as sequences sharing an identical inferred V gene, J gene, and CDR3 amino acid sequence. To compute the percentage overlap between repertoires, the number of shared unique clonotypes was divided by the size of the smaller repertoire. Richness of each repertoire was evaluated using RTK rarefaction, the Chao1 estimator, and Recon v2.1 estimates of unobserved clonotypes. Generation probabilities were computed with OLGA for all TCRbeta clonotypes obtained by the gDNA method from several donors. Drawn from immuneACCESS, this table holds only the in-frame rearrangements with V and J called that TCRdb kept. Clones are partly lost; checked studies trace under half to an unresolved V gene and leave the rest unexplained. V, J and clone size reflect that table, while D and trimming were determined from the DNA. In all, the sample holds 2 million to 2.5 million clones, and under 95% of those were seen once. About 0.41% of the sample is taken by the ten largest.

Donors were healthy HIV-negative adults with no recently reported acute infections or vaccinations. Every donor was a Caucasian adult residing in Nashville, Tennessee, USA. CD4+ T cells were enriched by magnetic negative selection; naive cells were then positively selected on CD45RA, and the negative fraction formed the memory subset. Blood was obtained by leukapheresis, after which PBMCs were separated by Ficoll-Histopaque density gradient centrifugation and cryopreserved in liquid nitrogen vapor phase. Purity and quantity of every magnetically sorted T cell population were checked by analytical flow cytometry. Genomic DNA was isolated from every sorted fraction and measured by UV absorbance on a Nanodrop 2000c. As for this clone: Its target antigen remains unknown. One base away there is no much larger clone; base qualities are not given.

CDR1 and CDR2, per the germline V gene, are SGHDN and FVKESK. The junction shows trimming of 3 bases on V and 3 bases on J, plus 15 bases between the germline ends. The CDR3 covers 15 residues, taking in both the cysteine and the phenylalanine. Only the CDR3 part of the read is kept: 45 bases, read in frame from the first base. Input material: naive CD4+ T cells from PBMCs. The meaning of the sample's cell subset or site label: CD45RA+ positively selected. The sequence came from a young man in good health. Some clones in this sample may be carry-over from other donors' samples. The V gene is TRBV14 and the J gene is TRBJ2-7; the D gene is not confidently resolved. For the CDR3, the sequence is CASSQGLPYFYEQYF. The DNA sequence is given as TGTGCCAGCAGCCAGGGTCTCCCATACTTCTACGAGCAGTACTTC.